This TCR beta chain was sequenced in a study of post-analysis software for immune sequencing data. The sample holds one count of this clonotype. Carried by the TCR beta cDNA libraries were unique molecular identifiers. In TCRdb, the PCR reads were re-called with MiXCR into one record per CDR3 protein. The repertoire holds about 540,000 distinct CDR3 sequences, with around 36% as singletons. Sample: blood. The sequence was obtained from a girl aged 2-17 years with multiple sclerosis.

The CDR3 DNA reads TGTGCCAGCTCACCCTCACCGGGCAGGGGCCCAGATACGCAGTATTTT. This sequence encodes CASSPSPGRGPDTQYF. This chain joins TRBV18 and TRBJ2-3, with a weak D call TRBD1 (6 bases). The CDR3 extends over 16 amino acids. Trimming removed 3 bases from V and 4 bases from J, with 17 bases in between. Germline CDR1 KGHSH, CDR2 LQKENI.